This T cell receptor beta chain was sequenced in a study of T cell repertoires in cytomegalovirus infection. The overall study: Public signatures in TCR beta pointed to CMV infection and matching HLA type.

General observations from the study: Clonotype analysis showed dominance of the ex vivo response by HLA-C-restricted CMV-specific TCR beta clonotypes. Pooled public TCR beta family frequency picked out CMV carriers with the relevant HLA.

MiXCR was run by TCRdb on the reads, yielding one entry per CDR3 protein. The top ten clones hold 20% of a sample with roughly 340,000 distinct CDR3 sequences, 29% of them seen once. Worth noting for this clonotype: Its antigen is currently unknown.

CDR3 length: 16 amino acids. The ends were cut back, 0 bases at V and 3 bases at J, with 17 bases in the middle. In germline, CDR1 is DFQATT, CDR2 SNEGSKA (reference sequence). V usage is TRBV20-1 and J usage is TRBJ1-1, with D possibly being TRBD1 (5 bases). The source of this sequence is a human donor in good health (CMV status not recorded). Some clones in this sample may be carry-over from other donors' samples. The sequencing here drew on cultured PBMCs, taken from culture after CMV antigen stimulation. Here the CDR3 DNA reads TGCAGTGCTAGAGATCTAATGGAAGGGGTGTACACTGAAGCTTTCTTT. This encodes CSARDLMEGVYTEAFF.